The rows below give T cell receptor beta chains drawn from one sample of a study of blood T cell repertoires in COVID-19. Produced via immunoSEQ multiplex PCR; TCRdb's table is partial and in-frame only. The sample lists approximately 160,000 clones, about 84% seen once, with less than 6% in the top ten. The sequencing input was PBMCs or T cells enriched from blood (not recorded which). The receptors stem from a man in his forties who had recovered from COVID-19. The conserved cysteine and the conserved F or W are not part of the CDR3 here. Fields, in order: CDR3 protein, V gene, CDR3 length, clone size. Size values are once, few and many counts, or a class for expanded clones, and some rows have none.

cdr3_aa: ASSPRGNSPLH
v_call: TRBV2
cdr3_length: 11
clone_size: -

cdr3_aa: ASSDEAGGVTDTQY
v_call: TRBV3-1/TRBV3-2
cdr3_length: 14
clone_size: once

cdr3_aa: SASDLGDTLRGEQY
v_call: TRBV20-1
cdr3_length: 14
clone_size: -

cdr3_aa: ASSQDSPSGANVLT
v_call: TRBV2
cdr3_length: 14
clone_size: -

cdr3_aa: AWRQGLKNTEAF
v_call: TRBV30
cdr3_length: 12
clone_size: -

cdr3_aa: ASSPDDRRYQETQY
v_call: TRBV18
cdr3_length: 14
clone_size: -

cdr3_aa: ASSYSNAGSYGYT
v_call: TRBV6-5
cdr3_length: 13
clone_size: -

cdr3_aa: ASSFSKGAGELF
v_call: TRBV7-3
cdr3_length: 12
clone_size: -

cdr3_aa: ASSQTGLAGGVKETQY
v_call: TRBV7-2
cdr3_length: 16
clone_size: -

cdr3_aa: ATRQTGGNEQF
v_call: TRBV19
cdr3_length: 11
clone_size: -

cdr3_aa: ASSGRPGQGFGELF
v_call: TRBV5-4
cdr3_length: 14
clone_size: few

cdr3_aa: AIGASGGQTDTQY
v_call: TRBV10-3
cdr3_length: 13
clone_size: -

cdr3_aa: ASRNNGELF
v_call: TRBV12-2
cdr3_length: 9
clone_size: -

cdr3_aa: ASRTGTVPPGELF
v_call: TRBV6-5
cdr3_length: 13
clone_size: -

cdr3_aa: ASRQDLNTEAF
v_call: TRBV2
cdr3_length: 11
clone_size: -